This TCR beta chain was captured by sequencing in a study of shared clonotypes between healthy human individuals. This clone was observed a single time. This CDR3 comprises 12 residues. V lost 6 bases and J lost 0, with 5 bases in between. Looked up from germline, CDR1 is WSHSY and CDR2 is SAAADI. Assay: immunoSEQ multiplex PCR; the TCRdb copy retains only in-frame clones and omits some. The table records roughly 2.4 million clones, 95% of them present only once. Sequences were obtained from naive CD4+ T cells sorted from blood. Stated subset: CD45RA+ positively selected. The chain uses TRBV10-2 and TRBJ1-2; no definite D call. The TCR comes from a man younger than 35 in good health. The chain's CDR3 is CASRVSNYGYTF. The CDR3 nucleotides are TGCGCCAGCAGGGTGTCTAACTATGGCTACACCTTC.